The 18 T cell receptor beta chains presented below share a single source sample, sequenced in a study of OX40 agonist ivuxolimab in advanced cancers. Libraries were prepared by immunoSEQ multiplex PCR; TCRdb keeps only in-frame clonotypes and omits some of them. The table lists 15,000 to 20,000 clones, 60% to 85% of them singletons, with roughly half in the top ten. This material consisted of CD4+ or CD8+ T cells sorted from blood, taken in a trial of the OX40 agonist ivuxolimab. The receptors were sampled from an adult with an advanced solid tumor such as melanoma, head and neck, liver or kidney cancer.

The chain recombines TRBV6-6 with TRBJ1-4, with D perhaps matching TRBD1 (5 bases). V was cut by 2 bases and J by 4 bases, with 11 bases left in between. The CDR3 contains 15 residues. The germline gives CDR1 MNHNY, CDR2 SVGAGI (reference sequence). CDR3 in DNA: TGTGCCAGCAGTTACCCTGGGACCCTTAATGAAAAACTGTTTTTT. This codes for CASSYPGTLNEKLFF.

This chain joins TRBV7-6 and TRBJ2-1, with D perhaps given as TRBD1 or TRBD2 (6 bases each). V was shortened by 2 bases and J by 7 bases, with 15 bases between the two germline ends. This CDR3 contains 15 residues. Per the germline V gene, CDR1 is SGHVS and CDR2 is FNYEAQ. The CDR3 region is CASSLRGEAWNEQFF. The DNA of the CDR3 is TGTGCCAGCAGCTTAAGGGGGGAAGCATGGAATGAGCAGTTCTTC.

Of note for this clone: The sample contains more than one DNA sequence encoding this CDR3. V is TRBV4-3 and J is TRBJ1-1; tentative D call: TRBD1 (5 bases). CDR3 size: 15 residues. Germline-derived CDR1 and CDR2 are LGHNA and YSLEER. Trimming took 0 bases from V and 1 from J, leaving 9 bases between them. CDR3 amino acids: CASSQDSGGNTEAFF. DNA of the CDR3: TGCGCCAGCAGCCAAGATTCCGGGGGGAACACTGAAGCTTTCTTT.

CDR3 coding DNA: TGTGCCAGCAGCGGGACACTCTTCGGGGACTCCTACGAGCAGTACTTC. It yields the protein CASSGTLFGDSYEQYF. The chain is built from TRBV5-8 and TRBJ2-7; a possible D gene is TRBD1 (6 bases). The V gene lost 4 bases and the J gene lost 0 bases, with 17 bases spanning the gap. Germline assignment: CDR1 SGHTS and CDR2 YDEGEE. The CDR3 spans 16 residues. The full variable domain, rest sourced from reference TRBV5-8 and TRBJ2-7, is EAGVTQSPTHLIKTRGQQATLRCSPISGHTSVYWYQQALGLGLQFLLWYDEGEERNRGNFPPRFSGRQFPNYSSELNVNALELEDSALYLCASSGTLFGDSYEQYFGPGTRLTVT.

The gene calls are TRBV19 and TRBJ1-5; TRBD1 agrees at 12 bases. Germline CDR1 and CDR2: LNHDA and SQIVND (reference sequence). V gave up 5 bases and J gave up 4 bases; unmatched junction bases: 9. CDR3 length: 17 residues. CDR3 residues: CASSPGTGGSGNQPQHF. DNA of the CDR3: TGTGCCAGTAGTCCCGGGACAGGGGGCTCGGGGAATCAGCCCCAGCATTTT. The variable domain in full, completed from reference TRBV19 and TRBJ1-5, reads DGGITQSPKYLFRKEGQNVTLSCEQNLNHDAMYWYRQDPGQGLRLIYYSQIVNDFQKGDIAEGYSVSREKKESFPLTVTSAQKNPTAFYLCASSPGTGGSGNQPQHFGDGTRLSIL.

This chain connects TRBV5-1 to TRBJ2-5; D could derive from TRBD1 or TRBD2 (6 bases each). The CDR3 has 17 residues. V gave up 4 bases and J gave up 0 bases, with 19 bases separating them. Germline V gene lookup returns CDR1 SGHRS and CDR2 YFSETQ. The CDR3 DNA sequence: TGCGCCAGCAGCCCACCTCGGGCAGGGGACTACCAAGAGACCCAGTACTTC. Its translation: CASSPPRAGDYQETQYF.

This clone was seen a few times. The chain employs TRBV4-2 and TRBJ2-7; D is uncertain. The V and J ends lost 0 bases and 3 bases respectively, with 6 bases between them. CDR3 length: 13 residues. In germline, CDR1 is LGHNA, CDR2 YNFKEQ. CDR3 nucleotides: TGTGCCAGCAGCCAAGAGTTCAGCTACGAGCAGTACTTC. Translated, it gives CASSQEFSYEQYF.

By its share, this clone is medium-sized. V gene TRBV14 combines with J gene TRBJ2-7; 10 bases line up with TRBD1. The CDR3 runs 16 residues. V lost 2 bases and J lost 1; bases outside the gene matches: 5. CDR1 and CDR2 (germline): SGHDN, FVKESK. CDR3 nucleotides: TGTGCCAGCAGCCAATGGGGACAGGGGAGATCCTACGAGCAGTACTTC. Protein sequence: CASSQWGQGRSYEQYF.

The rearrangement uses TRBV7-7 and TRBJ1-1; D is undetermined. This CDR3 has 13 amino acids. Per germline, CDR1 SSHAT and CDR2 FNYEAQ (reference sequence). V was pared by 5 bases and J by 5 bases, with 12 bases between. The CDR3 spells CASSRHLETEAFF. The CDR3 DNA follows: TGTGCCAGCAGCCGCCACCTTGAGACTGAAGCTTTCTTT.

The rearrangement uses TRBV29-1 and TRBJ2-1; 7 nucleotides match TRBD1. Trimming took 3 bases from V and 12 from J; bases not matched to a gene: 8. The germline gives CDR1 SQVTM, CDR2 ANQGSEA. The CDR3 covers 12 residues. CDR3 bases: TGCAGCGTTGAGGGACAGAGATTTTCGCAGTTCTTC. Translating it yields CSVEGQRFSQFF.

On this clone itself: Germline and junction disagree at one end, which may indicate a read error. The V call is TRBV7-7, the J call TRBJ2-5, with D tentatively TRBD2 (6 bases). The CDR3 totals 15 residues. Germline CDR1 SSHAT, CDR2 FNYEAQ (reference sequence). The CDR3 coding sequence is TGTGCTAGCAGCTTAGTGGCGGGATGGCAAGAGACCCAGTACTTC. It codes for CASSLVAGWQETQYF.

The CDR3: CASSLGQGDQPQHF. As DNA, the CDR3 is TGTGCCAGCAGCTTGGGACAGGGAGATCAGCCCCAGCATTTT. This chain joins TRBV5-6 and TRBJ1-5; 7 bases fit TRBD1. The CDR3 is 14 residues long. Per germline, CDR1 SGHDT and CDR2 YYEEEE. The V segment lost 0 bases and the J segment 5 bases; nucleotides outside the gene matches: 2. The full variable domain, completed using reference TRBV5-6 and TRBJ1-5, is DAGVTQSPTHLIKTRGQQVTLRCSPKSGHDTVSWYQQALGQGPQFIFQYYEEEERQRGNFPDRFSGHQFPNYSSELNVNALLLGDSALYLCASSLGQGDQPQHFGDGTRLSIL.

This chain joins TRBV5-6 and TRBJ2-7; 8 bases agree with TRBD1. The CDR3 totals 16 residues. Germline CDR1 and CDR2: SGHDT and YYEEEE. V dropped 3 bases and J dropped 2; count of bases not matched to a gene: 10. CDR3 region: CASSSYQTGDPYEQYF. DNA for the CDR3: TGTGCCAGCAGCTCCTACCAGACAGGGGACCCCTACGAGCAGTACTTC.

The chain joins TRBV6-5 to TRBJ1-4, with D unclear. The CDR3 loop spans 13 amino acids. In germline, CDR1 is MNHEY, CDR2 SVGAGI. The V end lost 0 bases, the J end lost 7 bases, and 6 bases lay between the germline ends. CDR3 coding DNA: TGTGCCAGCAGTTACTCGAATGGTGAAAAACTGTTTTTT. Its translation is CASSYSNGEKLFF.

There are a few counts of this clone. This sequence joins TRBV7-9 and TRBJ2-4, with D perhaps matching TRBD1 (6 bases). Germline V gene sequence: CDR1 SEHNR, CDR2 FQNEAQ (reference sequence). This CDR3 is 15 amino acids long. Trimming shortened V by 3 bases and J by 3 bases, and 12 bases separated the two germline ends. The CDR3: CASSFTGLDKNIQYF. CDR3 DNA sequence: TGTGCCAGCAGCTTTACAGGGTTGGACAAAAACATTCAGTACTTC.

This chain connects TRBV7-2 to TRBJ2-1; D perhaps matches TRBD1 (6 bases). Trimming stripped 4 bases from V and 3 bases from J, with 16 bases between. The CDR3 runs 16 residues. Germline values: CDR1 SGHTA, CDR2 FQGNSA. The CDR3 is CASSSDRQEVYNEQFF. The CDR3 coding sequence is TGTGCCAGCAGCTCAGATAGACAGGAAGTCTACAATGAGCAGTTCTTC.

The chain links TRBV11-2 to TRBJ2-7; no clear D. V was shortened by 0 bases and J by 6 bases, with 15 bases between the two germline ends. The CDR3 length is 15 residues. Germline V lookup: CDR1 SGHAT, CDR2 FQNNGV. CDR3 residues: CASSLEKAGWVEQYF. For the CDR3, the DNA is TGTGCCAGCAGCTTAGAAAAAGCCGGGTGGGTCGAGCAGTACTTC.

This clone was found once. This chain links TRBV6-6 with TRBJ2-5; D uncertain. Per the germline V gene, CDR1 is MNHNY and CDR2 is SVGAGI (reference sequence). The V end lost 8 bases, the J end lost 5 bases, and 9 bases lay between the germline ends. The CDR3 spans 11 residues. As DNA, the CDR3 is TGTGCCAGCCGTACTGGGGAGACCCAGTACTTC. Amino acids: CASRTGETQYF.